The clone carrying this T cell receptor beta chain occurred a few times. Its antigen is currently unknown. This entry belongs to a study of blood T cells in healthy people across ages. CDR3 length equals 19 residues. The V and J ends lost 4 bases and 2 bases, in that order; junction bases with no gene match: 13. Through a sample-barcoded 5' primer and a J-beta primer mix, a second PCR was run for 7 to 11 cycles. Unique molecular identifiers of 12 random nucleotides labeled each cDNA. Each CDR3 protein is one row after TCRdb ran MiXCR on the 5' RACE reads. The sample holds around 690,000 distinct CDR3 sequences, about 53% seen once. Study results and limitations: The fall in TCR beta diversity per million T cells was roughly linear with age.

Drawing of peripheral blood yielded roughly 9.8 milliliters from each donor. No fewer than 6 million PBMCs went into each sample. This chain links TRBV12-3 or TRBV12-4 with TRBJ2-5; TRBD2 agrees at 13 bases. The sequence was collected from a man in his sixties in good health. Sequenced input: blood. CDR3: CASSSARRGLAGLQETQYF. Written as DNA, the CDR3 is TGTGCCAGCAGTTCTGCGCGTCGGGGACTAGCGGGGTTACAAGAGACCCAGTACTTC.